The present T cell receptor beta chain was sequenced within a study of cytomegalovirus exposure and HLA in healthy donors. The study ran its PCR with 60 Vbeta and 13 Jbeta primers. Here immunoSEQ multiplex PCR was the method, and the copy in TCRdb shows in-frame clones only, minus some. There are some 180,000 clones in the sample; 79% occur only once, and around 4.3% lies in the top ten. Study-level results: It was 150 to 200 TCR beta chains that were listed as cytomegalovirus-associated. Generally TCR sequences proved uncommon, though certain public TCRs appeared in numerous donors. Later genetic work tied a missense DCLRE1C variant to beta-chain V and J trimming.

This clone came up a few times. Antigen: not known. Trimming removed 6 bases from V and 0 bases from J; junction bases left unmatched: 7. Germline V gene sequence: CDR1 SQVTM, CDR2 ANQGSEA. This CDR3 region has 17 residues. The chain recombines TRBV29-1 with TRBJ2-1; the match to TRBD2 covers 14 bases. The receptor was derived from a woman in her thirties in good health and CMV-seropositive. Material: PBMCs. The CDR3 nucleotides read TGCAGCGTGAGACTAGCGGGAGGGTTTAGCTCCTACAATGAGCAGTTCTTC. This translates into CSVRLAGGFSSYNEQFF.